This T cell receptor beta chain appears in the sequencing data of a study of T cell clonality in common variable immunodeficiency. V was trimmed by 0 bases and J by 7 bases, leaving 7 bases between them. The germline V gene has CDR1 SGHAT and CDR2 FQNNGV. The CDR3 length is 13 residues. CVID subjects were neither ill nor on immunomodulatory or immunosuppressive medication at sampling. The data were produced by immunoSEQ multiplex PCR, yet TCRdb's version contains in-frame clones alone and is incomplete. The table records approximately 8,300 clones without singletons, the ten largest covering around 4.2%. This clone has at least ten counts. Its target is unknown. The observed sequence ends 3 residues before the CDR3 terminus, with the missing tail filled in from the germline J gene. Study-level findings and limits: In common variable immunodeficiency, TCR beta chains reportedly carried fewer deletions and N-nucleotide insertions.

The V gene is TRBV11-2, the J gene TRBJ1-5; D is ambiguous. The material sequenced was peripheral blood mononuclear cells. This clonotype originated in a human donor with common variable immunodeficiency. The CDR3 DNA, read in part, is TGTGCCAGCAGCTTAGACAGAAACCAGCCC. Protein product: CASSLDRNQP. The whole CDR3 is CASSLDRNQPQHF.